This T cell receptor beta chain was recovered during a study of T cells after yellow fever vaccination. TCRdb re-called the 5' RACE reads with MiXCR, one entry per CDR3 protein. The sample has about 200,000 distinct CDR3 sequences, under 3.5% seen once. This clonotype turned up a few times. The antigen remains undetermined. The CDR3 spans 14 residues. V was shortened by 2 bases and J by 5 bases, with 11 bases between the two germline ends. Per the germline V gene, CDR1 is ENHRY and CDR2 is SYGVKD. Study results and caveats: Although the secondary response was weaker, it peaked faster, at day 5 versus 15. Clones from primary vaccination mostly reappeared after the booster (roughly 95% CD4, 88% CD8).

The chain has TRBV10-3 and TRBJ2-3; D possibly matches TRBD1 or TRBD2 (6 bases each). The sample in question was CD4+ T cells sorted from PBMCs, obtained 10 days after the yellow fever booster vaccination. This clonotype originated in a man younger than 30 who received the YFV17D yellow fever vaccine. CDR3 nucleotide sequence: TGTGCCATCAGTGAGGAGGGGGGTCGAGATACGCAGTATTTT. It yields the protein CAISEEGGRDTQYF.